This T cell receptor (beta chain) was documented in a study of T cells in Graves' hyperthyroidism and ophthalmopathy. Broader study findings: Model output signaled ophthalmopathy a median approximately 6 months ahead of onset. Stable hyperthyroidism and ophthalmopathy were separated using 13 V-J signatures.

This clonotype has at least ten counts. Its antigen is not identified. Researchers amplified the TCR beta CDR3 regions from RNA transcripts. Carried out on the TCR CDR3, a first-round RT-PCR used the HTBI primer set. TCRdb itself ran the multiplex PCR reads through MiXCR, one entry per CDR3 protein. The data contain hundreds of thousands of distinct CDR3 sequences, 35% to 40% of them singletons. From approximately 9.1 ml of fresh peripheral blood, PBMCs were isolated. The CDR3 runs 13 residues. From germline, CDR1 is WNHNN and CDR2 SYGVQD (reference sequence). Trimming cost V 8 bases and J 4 bases, with 14 bases left between them.

V gene TRBV10-1 combines with J gene TRBJ1-2, with D perhaps TRBD1 (5 bases). This receptor was obtained from a young man with Graves' hyperthyroidism. The source material was blood. The CDR3 spells CASRARGTYGYTF. CDR3 coding DNA: TGCGCCAGCCGTGCCCGGGGCACCTATGGCTACACCTTC.